The present entry profiles one T cell receptor beta chain with its context. The data derive from a study of blood T cell repertoires in COVID-19. Looking at the study overall: COVID-19 samples collected from the United States, Italy and Spain covered acute and convalescent phases. Sources were T cells, B-cell-depleted T cells, or PBMCs; the material itself was cDNA or gDNA.

In the authors' methods: The authors estimated nucleated cell counts from reference gene primer amplification. Using immunoSEQ multiplex PCR, the repertoire was profiled, and TCRdb retains in-frame clones only, with some absent. That table supplies the V and J calls and clone size; D and trimming were determined from the DNA. The sample has some 130,000 clones; around 80% are singletons. The cohort comprised adults aged 18 to 89 years residing in approximately 25 US areas. There are 15 residues in the CDR3. V was trimmed by 0 bases and J by 7 bases, leaving 12 bases between them. The V gene's germline CDR1 is ENHRY and CDR2 SYGVKD.

The sequence came from a woman between 50 and 59 years old who had recovered from COVID-19. This chain joins TRBV10-3 and TRBJ1-4; a weak D match, TRBD1 (6 bases). The source material was PBMCs or T cells enriched from blood (not recorded which). In nucleotides, the CDR3 is TGTGCCATCAGTGAGTCGTGGGGGCAGGGTGAAAAACTGTTTTTT. It codes for CAISESWGQGEKLFF.